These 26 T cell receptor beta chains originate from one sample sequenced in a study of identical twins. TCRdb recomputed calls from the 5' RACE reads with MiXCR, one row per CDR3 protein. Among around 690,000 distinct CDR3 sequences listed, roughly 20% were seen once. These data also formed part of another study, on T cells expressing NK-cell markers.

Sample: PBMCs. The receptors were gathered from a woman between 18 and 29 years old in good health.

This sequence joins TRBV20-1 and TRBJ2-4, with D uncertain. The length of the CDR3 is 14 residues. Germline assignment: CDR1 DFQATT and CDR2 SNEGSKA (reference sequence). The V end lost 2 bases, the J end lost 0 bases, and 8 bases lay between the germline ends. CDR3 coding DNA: TGCAGTGCTAGAAGTGGGCTAGCCAAAAACATTCAGTACTTC. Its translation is CSARSGLAKNIQYF.

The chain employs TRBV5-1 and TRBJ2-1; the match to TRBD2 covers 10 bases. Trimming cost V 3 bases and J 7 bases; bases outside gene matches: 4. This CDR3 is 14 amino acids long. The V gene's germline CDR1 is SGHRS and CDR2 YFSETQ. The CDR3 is CASSWSGGGNEQFF. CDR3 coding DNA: TGCGCCAGCAGCTGGAGCGGGGGGGGGAATGAGCAGTTCTTC. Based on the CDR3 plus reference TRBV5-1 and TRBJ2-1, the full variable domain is KAGVTQTPRYLIKTRGQQVTLSCSPISGHRSVSWYQQTPGQGLQFLFEYFSETQRNKGNFPGRFSGRQFSNSRSEMNVSTLELGDSALYLCASSWSGGGNEQFFGPGTRLTVL.

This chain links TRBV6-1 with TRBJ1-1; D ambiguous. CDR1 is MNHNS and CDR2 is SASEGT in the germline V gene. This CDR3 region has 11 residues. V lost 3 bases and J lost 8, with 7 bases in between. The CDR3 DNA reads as TGTGCCAGCAGTGAGACGCAGGAAGCTTTCTTT. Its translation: CASSETQEAFF.

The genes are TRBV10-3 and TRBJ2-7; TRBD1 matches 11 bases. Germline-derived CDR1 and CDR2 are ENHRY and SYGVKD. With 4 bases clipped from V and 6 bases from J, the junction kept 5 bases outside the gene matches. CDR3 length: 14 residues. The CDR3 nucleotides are TGTGCCATCAGTGGGACAGGGGGCGGAAGCGAGCAGTACTTC. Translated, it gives CAISGTGGGSEQYF.

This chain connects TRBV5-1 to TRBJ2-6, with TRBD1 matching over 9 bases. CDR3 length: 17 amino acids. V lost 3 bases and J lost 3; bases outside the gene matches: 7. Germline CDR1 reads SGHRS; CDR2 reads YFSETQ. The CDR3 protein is CASSSGQGVNGANVLTF. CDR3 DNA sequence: TGCGCCAGCAGCTCGGGACAGGGAGTGAATGGGGCCAACGTCCTGACTTTC. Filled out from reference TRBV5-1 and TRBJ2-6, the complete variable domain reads KAGVTQTPRYLIKTRGQQVTLSCSPISGHRSVSWYQQTPGQGLQFLFEYFSETQRNKGNFPGRFSGRQFSNSRSEMNVSTLELGDSALYLCASSSGQGVNGANVLTFGAGSRLTVL.

DNA for the CDR3: TGTGCCAGCAGCGTAGGTGGTTCACCCCTCCACTTT. Encoded protein: CASSVGGSPLHF. V gene TRBV9 combines with J gene TRBJ1-6, with D unresolved. Trimming removed 0 bases from V and 9 bases from J, with 4 bases in between. The length of the CDR3 is 12 residues. The V gene's germline CDR1 is SGDLS and CDR2 YYNGEE.

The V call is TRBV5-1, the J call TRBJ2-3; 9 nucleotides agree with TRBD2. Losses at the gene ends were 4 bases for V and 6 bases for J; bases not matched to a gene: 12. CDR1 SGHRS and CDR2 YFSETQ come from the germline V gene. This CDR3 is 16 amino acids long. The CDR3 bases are TGCGCCAGCAGCACAAGACTAGCGGAGGCGGCGGATACGCAGTATTTT. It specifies CASSTRLAEAADTQYF.

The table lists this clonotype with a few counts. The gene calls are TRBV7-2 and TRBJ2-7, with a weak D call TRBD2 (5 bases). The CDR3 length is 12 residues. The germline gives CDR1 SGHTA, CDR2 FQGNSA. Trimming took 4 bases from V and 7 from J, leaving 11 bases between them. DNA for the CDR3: TGTGCCAGCAGCTACTGGCCGGGAGAGCAGTACTTC. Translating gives CASSYWPGEQYF.

The CDR3 DNA sequence: TGCAGTGCTAAAGGGAGAGCCCAAGAGACCCAGTACTTC. Residues: CSAKGRAQETQYF. The rearrangement joins TRBV20-1 to TRBJ2-5, with D possibly being TRBD2 (5 bases). V dropped 4 bases and J dropped 1 base, with 10 bases sitting between them. The CDR3 sequence is 13 residues long. Germline CDR1 reads DFQATT; CDR2 reads SNEGSKA (reference sequence).

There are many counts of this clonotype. In DNA form, the CDR3 reads TGTGCCAGCAGCAAAGCGCGGATAAAGGGGGGAAAAATATCCGAGCAGTACTTC. It translates to CASSKARIKGGKISEQYF. This sequence joins TRBV21-1 and TRBJ2-7; TRBD1 reflects the table's D call only, with no check against the DNA. TRBV21-1 constitutes a pseudogene. The CDR3 loop spans 18 amino acids.

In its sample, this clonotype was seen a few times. CDR3 DNA: TGTGCCAGCAGTTACAGGACAGCCCCGGCCTATGGCTACACCTTC. It specifies CASSYRTAPAYGYTF. The J gene is TRBJ1-2, the V gene TRBV6-2 or TRBV6-3, with D maybe TRBD1 (6 bases). Per the germline V gene, CDR1 is MNHEY and CDR2 is SVGEGT. CDR3 length equals 15 residues. V shed 2 bases and J shed 4 bases, with 14 bases lying between them.

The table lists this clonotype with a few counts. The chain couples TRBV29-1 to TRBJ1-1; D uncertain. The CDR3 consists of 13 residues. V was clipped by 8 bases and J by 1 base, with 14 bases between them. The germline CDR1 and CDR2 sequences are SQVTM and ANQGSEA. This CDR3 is CSLRWQPNTEAFF. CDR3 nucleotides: TGCAGCCTCCGTTGGCAGCCGAACACTGAAGCTTTCTTT.

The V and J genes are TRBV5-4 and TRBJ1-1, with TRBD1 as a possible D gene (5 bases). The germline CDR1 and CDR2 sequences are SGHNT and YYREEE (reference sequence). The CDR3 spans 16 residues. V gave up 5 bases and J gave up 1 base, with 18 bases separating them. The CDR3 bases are TGTGCCAGCAGTCGGACCGGCGGGGGGTGGAACACTGAAGCTTTCTTT. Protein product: CASSRTGGGWNTEAFF.

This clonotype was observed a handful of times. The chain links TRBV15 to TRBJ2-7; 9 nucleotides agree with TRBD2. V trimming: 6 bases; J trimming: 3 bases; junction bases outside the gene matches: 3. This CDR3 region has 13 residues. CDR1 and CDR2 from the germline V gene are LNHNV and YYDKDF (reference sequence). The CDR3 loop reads CATRAGGYYEQYF. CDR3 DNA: TGTGCCACCAGAGCGGGAGGCTACTACGAGCAGTACTTC.

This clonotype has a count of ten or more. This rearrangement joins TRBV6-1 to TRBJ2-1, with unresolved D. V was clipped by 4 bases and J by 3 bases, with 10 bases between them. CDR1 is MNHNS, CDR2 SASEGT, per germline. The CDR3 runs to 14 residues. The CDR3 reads CASSGTVDYNEQFF. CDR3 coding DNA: TGTGCCAGCAGTGGGACCGTCGACTACAATGAGCAGTTCTTC.

The chain's CDR3 is CASSADRNTGELFF. In DNA form, the CDR3 reads TGTGCCAGCAGCGCAGACAGGAACACCGGGGAGCTGTTTTTT. This chain connects TRBV7-7 to TRBJ2-2; D possibly corresponds to TRBD1 (5 bases). From germline, CDR1 is SSHAT and CDR2 FNYEAQ (reference sequence). The V end lost 5 bases, the J end lost 1 base, and 8 bases lay between the germline ends. CDR3 length: 14 residues.

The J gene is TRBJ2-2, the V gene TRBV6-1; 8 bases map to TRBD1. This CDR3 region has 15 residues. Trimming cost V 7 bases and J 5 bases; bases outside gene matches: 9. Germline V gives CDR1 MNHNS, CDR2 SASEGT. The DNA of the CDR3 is TGTGCCAGCACGCGGGGACAGGTCGAGACCGGGGAGCTGTTTTTT. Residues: CASTRGQVETGELFF.

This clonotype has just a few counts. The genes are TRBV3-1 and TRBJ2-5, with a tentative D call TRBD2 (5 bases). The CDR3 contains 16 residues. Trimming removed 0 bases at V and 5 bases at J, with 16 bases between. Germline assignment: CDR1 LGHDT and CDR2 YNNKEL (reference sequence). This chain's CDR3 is CASSQDEDSPWETQYF. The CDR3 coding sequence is TGTGCCAGCAGCCAAGATGAGGACTCCCCTTGGGAGACCCAGTACTTC.

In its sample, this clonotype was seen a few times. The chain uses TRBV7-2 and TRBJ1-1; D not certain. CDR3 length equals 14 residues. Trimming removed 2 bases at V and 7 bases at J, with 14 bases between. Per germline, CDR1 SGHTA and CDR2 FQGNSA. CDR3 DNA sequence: TGTGCCAGCAGCTTAAGGCGGGGTAGGGATGAAGCTTTCTTT. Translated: CASSLRRGRDEAFF.

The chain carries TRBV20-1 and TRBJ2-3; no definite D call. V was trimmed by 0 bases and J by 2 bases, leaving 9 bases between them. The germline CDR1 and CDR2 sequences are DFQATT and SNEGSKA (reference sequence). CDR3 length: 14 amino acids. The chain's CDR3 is CSARDLLVTDTQYF. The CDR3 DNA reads TGCAGTGCTAGAGATTTACTTGTCACAGATACGCAGTATTTT.

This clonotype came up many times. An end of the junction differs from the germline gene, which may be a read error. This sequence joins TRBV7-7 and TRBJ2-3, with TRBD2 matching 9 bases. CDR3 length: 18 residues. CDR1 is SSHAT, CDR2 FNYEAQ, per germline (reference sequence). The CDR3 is CASSLVAGAISGTDTQYF. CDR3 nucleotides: TGTGCTAGCAGCTTAGTAGCGGGGGCCATTTCCGGCACAGATACGCAGTATTTT.

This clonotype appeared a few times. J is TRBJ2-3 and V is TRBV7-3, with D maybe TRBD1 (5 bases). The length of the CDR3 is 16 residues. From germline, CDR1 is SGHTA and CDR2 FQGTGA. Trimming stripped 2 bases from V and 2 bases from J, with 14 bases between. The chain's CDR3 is CASSLGRGQNTDTQYF. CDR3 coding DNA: TGTGCCAGCAGCTTAGGTAGGGGCCAAAACACAGATACGCAGTATTTT.

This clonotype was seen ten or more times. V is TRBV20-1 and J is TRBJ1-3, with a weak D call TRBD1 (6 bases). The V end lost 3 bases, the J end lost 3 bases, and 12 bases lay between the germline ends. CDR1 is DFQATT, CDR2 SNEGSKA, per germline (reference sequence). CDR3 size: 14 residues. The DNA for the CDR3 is TGCAGTGCTAGGGGTCGCAGGGGTGGAAACACCATATATTTT. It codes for CSARGRRGGNTIYF.

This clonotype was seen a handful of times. The CDR3 DNA sequence: TGTGCCAGCAGCTTAGTCACGGACAGGCCCTACGAGCAGTACTTC. Encoded protein: CASSLVTDRPYEQYF. The chain links TRBV7-2 to TRBJ2-7, with 7 bases fitting TRBD1. Germline V CDR1 and CDR2: SGHTA, FQGNSA. The length of the CDR3 is 15 residues. V was pared by 1 base and J by 2 bases, with 5 bases of the junction left unmatched.

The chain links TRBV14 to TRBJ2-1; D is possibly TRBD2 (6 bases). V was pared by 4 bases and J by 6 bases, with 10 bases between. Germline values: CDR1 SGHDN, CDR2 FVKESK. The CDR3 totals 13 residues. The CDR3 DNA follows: TGTGCCAGCAGCCGGATCGGGGGCAATGAGCAGTTCTTC. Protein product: CASSRIGGNEQFF.

CDR3 in DNA: TGCAGCGTTGAAGACCGGACAGGGGGCATTCAGTACTTC. Protein: CSVEDRTGGIQYF. This sequence joins TRBV29-1 and TRBJ2-4, with 10 bases that match TRBD1. The trim removed 0 bases at V and 9 bases at J, leaving 2 bases unmatched. Germline-derived CDR1 and CDR2 are SQVTM and ANQGSEA. The CDR3 sequence is 13 residues long.